What follows are 16 T cell receptor beta chains derived from one specimen sequenced in a study of spatial heterogeneity in lung cancer. Time point described: sample taken at primary tumor resection. The study sequenced unsorted whole RNA from tumor, nontumor lung or frozen PBMC. TCRdb processed the 5' RACE reads anew with MiXCR; each CDR3 protein has one entry. The profile shows about 17,000 distinct CDR3 sequences, around a fifth of them singletons. The source was PBMCs, collected at surgery. These receptors all come from a male donor with early-stage non-small cell lung cancer.

The chain joins TRBV19 to TRBJ1-2; unclear D gene. V dropped 1 base and J dropped 4 bases, with 10 bases sitting between them. The CDR3 has 14 residues. Germline lookup yields CDR1 LNHDA and CDR2 SQIVND (reference sequence). CDR3: CASSIVGTSYGYTF. CDR3 bases: TGTGCCAGTAGTATAGTTGGCACATCCTATGGCTACACCTTC.

This clonotype was found many times. V is TRBV20-1 and J is TRBJ2-1, with TRBD1 as a possible D gene (5 bases). The CDR3 sequence is 13 residues long. Trimming removed 1 base from V and 4 bases from J, with 8 bases in between. Germline V gene data show CDR1 as DFQATT and CDR2 as SNEGSKA (reference sequence). CDR3 protein: CSARGGLYNEQFF. CDR3 DNA sequence: TGCAGTGCTAGAGGGGGCCTTTACAATGAGCAGTTCTTC.

This clonotype was counted many times. The rearrangement links TRBV6-6 to TRBJ2-5; no clear D. The CDR3 consists of 14 residues. CDR1 is MNHNY and CDR2 is SVGAGI in the germline V gene (reference sequence). The germline V and J ends were trimmed by 10 bases and 0 bases, with 15 bases remaining between them. The CDR3 region is CATSKLTYQETQYF. The CDR3 nucleotides read TGTGCCACCTCAAAGCTGACCTACCAAGAGACCCAGTACTTC.

The chain couples TRBV29-1 to TRBJ2-1; TRBD1 matches at 7 bases. The germline CDR1 and CDR2 sequences are SQVTM and ANQGSEA. This CDR3 is 14 amino acids long. V dropped 3 bases and J dropped 3; count of bases not matched to a gene: 5. The chain's CDR3 is CSVDEGARYNEQFF. CDR3 DNA sequence: TGCAGCGTTGATGAGGGGGCCCGCTACAATGAGCAGTTCTTC.

The chain combines TRBV20-1 with TRBJ2-7; the D gene is possibly TRBD2 (5 bases). V was trimmed by 2 bases and J by 3 bases, leaving 8 bases between them. The germline gives CDR1 DFQATT, CDR2 SNEGSKA (reference sequence). The CDR3 is made up of 12 amino acids. CDR3 coding DNA: TGCAGTGCTAGAACGGGAATCTACGAGCAGTACTTC. Its protein is CSARTGIYEQYF.

This clonotype turned up a few times. The rearrangement links TRBV29-1 to TRBJ2-1, with TRBD2 matching 9 bases. J lost 9 bases, V lost 5 bases, and 8 bases had no gene match. Germline V gives CDR1 SQVTM, CDR2 ANQGSEA. The CDR3 is 13 residues long. The CDR3: CSVTRGLAGEQFF. The CDR3 bases are TGCAGCGTTACCCGGGGACTAGCCGGTGAGCAGTTCTTC.

This clonotype is judged medium-sized. V and J are TRBV2 and TRBJ1-5; D not certain. This CDR3 comprises 14 residues. The V end lost 2 bases, the J end lost 0 bases, and 5 bases lay between the germline ends. Germline V gene lookup returns CDR1 SNHLY and CDR2 FYNNEI. The CDR3 sequence is CASSEYSSNQPQHF. CDR3 DNA sequence: TGTGCCAGCAGTGAATATAGTAGCAATCAGCCCCAGCATTTT.

Only a few counts were recorded for this clonotype. The gene calls are TRBV19 and TRBJ1-5; tentative D call: TRBD1 (6 bases). The CDR3 is 13 amino acids. In germline, CDR1 is LNHDA, CDR2 SQIVND (reference sequence). V was cut by 7 bases and J by 3 bases, with 10 bases left in between. CDR3 amino acids: CASKGGFNQPQHF. The CDR3, as DNA: TGTGCCAGTAAGGGGGGGTTCAATCAGCCCCAGCATTTT.

V and J are TRBV20-1 and TRBJ1-5; 9 nucleotides align to TRBD1. CDR3 length: 14 residues. Germline V gene lookup returns CDR1 DFQATT and CDR2 SNEGSKA (reference sequence). With V trimmed by 5 bases and J by 1 base, 3 bases remained unmatched. DNA for the CDR3: TGCAGTGCTCCCGGACAGGGGAGCAATCAGCCCCAGCATTTT. This sequence encodes CSAPGQGSNQPQHF.

The V and J genes are TRBV7-9 and TRBJ2-3, with 7 nucleotides matching TRBD1. The CDR3 covers 16 residues. Trimming removed 4 bases from V and 2 bases from J; junction bases left unmatched: 9. CDR1 and CDR2 from the germline V gene are SEHNR and FQNEAQ (reference sequence). DNA of the CDR3: TGTGCCAGCAGCTCGGTGACAGGGACCTTCACAGATACGCAGTATTTT. As protein: CASSSVTGTFTDTQYF.

The chain has TRBV11-2 and TRBJ2-7, with TRBD1 as a possible D gene (5 bases). CDR3 size: 17 residues. Trimming stripped 0 bases from V and 4 bases from J, with 19 bases between. Per germline, CDR1 SGHAT and CDR2 FQNNGV. The CDR3: CASSLENLVAGHYEQYF. The CDR3 bases are TGTGCCAGCAGCTTAGAGAATCTGGTGGCAGGGCATTACGAGCAGTACTTC.

This clonotype was counted many times. The rearrangement joins TRBV3-1 to TRBJ1-2; possibly TRBD1 for D (6 bases). This CDR3 contains 15 residues. The germline V and J ends were trimmed by 3 bases and 2 bases, with 13 bases remaining between them. Germline loops: CDR1 LGHDT, CDR2 YNNKEL (reference sequence). This CDR3 reads CASSQDQGYNYGYTF. CDR3 DNA: TGTGCCAGCAGCCAGGATCAGGGGTACAACTATGGCTACACCTTC.

This chain connects TRBV28 to TRBJ1-4; 9 bases match TRBD1. Trimming at V came to 6 bases and at J to 9 bases, leaving 8 bases not matched to a gene. CDR3 length equals 14 residues. Germline V gene data show CDR1 as MDHEN and CDR2 as SYDVKM. CDR3 sequence (DNA): TGTGCCAGCAGAACCGGGACAGGGAACAAAAAACTGTTTTTT. Translation: CASRTGTGNKKLFF.

This clonotype came up many times. The chain carries TRBV12-3 or TRBV12-4 and TRBJ1-5; weak D call: TRBD1 (5 bases). The CDR3 contains 14 residues. Trimming pared 4 bases from V and 9 bases from J, leaving 16 bases between. The DNA for the CDR3 is TGTGCCAGCAGTTCGGGTTATAGTGGGGGGCCCCAGCATTTT. It encodes CASSSGYSGGPQHF.

The chain combines TRBV19 with TRBJ2-6; D is unresolved. CDR1 is LNHDA and CDR2 is SQIVND in the germline V gene (reference sequence). This CDR3 is built from 17 residues. The V and J ends lost 5 bases and 0 bases respectively, with 14 bases between them. DNA of the CDR3: TGTGCCAGTAGTGATCCAACGACGGCCTCTGGGGCCAACGTCCTGACTTTC. Encoded protein: CASSDPTTASGANVLTF.

This clonotype has a handful of counts. V gene TRBV29-1 combines with J gene TRBJ1-1; D not certain. V dropped 1 base and J dropped 5 bases, with 11 bases sitting between them. Per the germline V gene, CDR1 is SQVTM and CDR2 is ANQGSEA. The CDR3 extends over 13 amino acids. The CDR3 is CSVEGRIWTEAFF. CDR3 sequence (DNA): TGCAGCGTTGAAGGCCGGATTTGGACTGAAGCTTTCTTT.